A single sample gave rise to the 2 T cell receptor beta chains below, sequenced in a study of blood T cell repertoires in COVID-19. The data were produced by immunoSEQ multiplex PCR, yet TCRdb's version contains in-frame clones alone and is incomplete. The sample consists of about 150,000 clones, roughly 84% of them appearing once. Material for sequencing was peripheral blood. The origin of the receptors is a woman in her sixties or seventies with COVID-19, enrolled during active disease.

The chain recombines TRBV6-5 with TRBJ1-3; D not resolved. Per the germline V gene, CDR1 is MNHEY and CDR2 is SVGAGI. This CDR3 comprises 14 residues. Trimming pared 5 bases from V and 4 bases from J, leaving 12 bases between. In DNA form, the CDR3 reads TGTGCCAGCAGTCGAACGCAGATAGGAAACACCATATATTTT. Its protein product is CASSRTQIGNTIYF.

The chain couples TRBV11-2 to TRBJ2-2; perhaps TRBD2 as D (5 bases). The CDR3 totals 15 residues. Germline V lookup: CDR1 SGHAT, CDR2 FQNNGV. V dropped 2 bases and J dropped 0 bases, with 7 bases sitting between them. CDR3 DNA: TGTGCCAGCAGCTTACTAGCTTCGAACACCGGGGAGCTGTTTTTT. It is translated as CASSLLASNTGELFF.